Listed here are 6 T cell receptor beta chains from one sample, sequenced in a study of T cell responses to AZD1222 COVID-19 vaccine. Sequenced by immunoSEQ multiplex PCR; TCRdb stores in-frame clones only, minus some. The sample includes about 160,000 clones, roughly 94% of them seen just once. The sequences come from peripheral blood, collected on day 0 of MenACWY control vaccination. The receptors shown here come from an adult in good health.

V gene TRBV4-1 combines with J gene TRBJ2-7; tentatively, D is TRBD1 (5 bases). The germline V and J ends were trimmed by 1 base and 1 base, with 11 bases remaining between them. Germline CDR1 reads MGHRA; CDR2 reads YSYEKL. This CDR3 has 15 residues. The CDR3 DNA is TGCGCCAGCAGCCAAGGGACAAGACATTCCTACGAGCAGTACTTC. It translates to CASSQGTRHSYEQYF.

This chain links TRBV27 with TRBJ1-3; tentative D call: TRBD1 (5 bases). The V gene lost 3 bases and the J gene lost 0 bases, with 12 bases spanning the gap. The CDR3 is 16 amino acids. Germline lookup yields CDR1 MNHEY and CDR2 SMNVEV (reference sequence). This CDR3 is CASSLRQPVSGNTIYF. The CDR3 region has the DNA TGTGCCAGCAGTTTGCGACAGCCCGTCTCTGGAAACACCATATATTTT.

This clone has just one count. The chain has TRBV28 and TRBJ1-4; no definite D call. Germline lookup yields CDR1 MDHEN and CDR2 SYDVKM. The CDR3 is 14 amino acids. V was cut by 8 bases and J by 3 bases, with 13 bases left in between. CDR3 residues: CASGLVNPNEKLFF. CDR3 nucleotide sequence: TGTGCCAGCGGATTAGTGAACCCTAATGAAAAACTGTTTTTT.

The sample holds one count of this clone. CDR3 sequence (DNA): TGTGCCAGTAGTATTGAACGGGTGAACACTGAAGCTTTCTTT. Residues: CASSIERVNTEAFF. The V and J genes are TRBV19 and TRBJ1-1, with no clear D. V was clipped by 3 bases and J by 0 bases, with 8 bases between them. The CDR3 extends over 14 amino acids. Germline CDR1 LNHDA, CDR2 SQIVND (reference sequence).

This chain connects TRBV28 to TRBJ2-3, with TRBD2 matching over 12 bases. The CDR3 is 16 amino acids. CDR1 and CDR2 (germline): MDHEN, SYDVKM. V was pared by 2 bases and J by 4 bases, with 4 bases of the junction left unmatched. DNA of the CDR3: TGTGCCAGCAGTTTAGTGGCTAGCGGGAGGGCAGATACGCAGTATTTT. This translates into CASSLVASGRADTQYF.

This rearrangement joins TRBV5-1 to TRBJ1-5; 8 nucleotides align to TRBD1. CDR1 and CDR2 from the germline V gene are SGHRS and YFSETQ. Trimming removed 2 bases from V and 0 bases from J; junction bases left unmatched: 1. CDR3 length equals 15 residues. CDR3: CASSFTGGSNQPQHF. In DNA, the CDR3 is TGCGCCAGCAGCTTTACAGGGGGTAGCAATCAGCCCCAGCATTTT.